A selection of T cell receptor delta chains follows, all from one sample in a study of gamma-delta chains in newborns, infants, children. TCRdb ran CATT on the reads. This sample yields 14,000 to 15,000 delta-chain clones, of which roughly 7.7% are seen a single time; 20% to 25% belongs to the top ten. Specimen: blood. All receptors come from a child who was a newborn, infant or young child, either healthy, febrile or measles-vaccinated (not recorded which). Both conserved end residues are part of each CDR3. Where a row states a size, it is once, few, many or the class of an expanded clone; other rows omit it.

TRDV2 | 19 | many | CACDSLSTGGYASTAQLFF
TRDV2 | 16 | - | CACDTVGARGTRQMFF
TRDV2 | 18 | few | CACDVLGDKFSLTAQLFF
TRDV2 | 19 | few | CSCDTGGLSSSWDTRQMFF
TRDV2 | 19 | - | CACDPAWGMSSWDTRQMFF
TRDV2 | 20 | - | CACDTTGGYDSSWGTRQMFF
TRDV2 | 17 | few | CACDTMGGPGYTDKLIF
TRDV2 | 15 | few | CACDILGDTSAQLFF
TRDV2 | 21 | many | CACDTPSYWGMQDPLTDKLIF
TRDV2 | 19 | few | CACDILGASSSWDTRQMFF
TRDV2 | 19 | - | CACDTWGLDTSWDTRQMFF
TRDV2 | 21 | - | CACDTLGDKQASSWDTRRMFF
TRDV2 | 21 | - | CACDTVGGGSESSWDTRQMFF
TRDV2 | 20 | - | CACDTVMGDPRSWDTRQMFF
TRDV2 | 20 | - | CACDTLDTGVYSWDTRQMFF
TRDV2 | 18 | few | CACDTVDGGSWDTRQMFF
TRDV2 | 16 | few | CACDTVGSWDTRRMFF
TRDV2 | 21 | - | CACDTRLGGYLSSWDTRQMFF
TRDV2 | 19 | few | CACDKVPGDNSWDTRQMFF
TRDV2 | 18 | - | CACDILGGPPWDTRQMFF
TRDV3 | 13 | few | CAFRPGDTDKLIF
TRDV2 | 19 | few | CACDTGGYLSSWDTRQMFF
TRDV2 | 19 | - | CACDTVLGDTSWDTRQMFF
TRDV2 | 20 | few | CACDTVYTGDISWDTRQMFF
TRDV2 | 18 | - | CACDSLPLGDTYTDKLIF
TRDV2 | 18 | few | CACDTWGLNSWDTRQMFF
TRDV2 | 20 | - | CACDTVGTGGYTWDTRQMFF
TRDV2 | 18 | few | CACDTLGDFPWDTRQMFF
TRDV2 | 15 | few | CACDPLGSNGAQPFF
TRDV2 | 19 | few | CACDTVTGGSSWDTRQMFF
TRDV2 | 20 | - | CACDTGGPIPSSWDTRQMFF
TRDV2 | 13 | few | CACYWGTTAQLFF
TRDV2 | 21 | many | CACDSILLTGDTTWDTRQMFF
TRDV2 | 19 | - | CSCDKLTGGYPALTAQLFF
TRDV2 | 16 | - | CACDTLGDAYTDKLIF
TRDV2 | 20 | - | CACDAATGGLASWDTRQMFF
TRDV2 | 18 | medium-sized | CACDTLGHSSWDTRQMFF
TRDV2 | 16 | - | CACDRTGGYASDKLIF
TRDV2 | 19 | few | CACDMNWGIRSRDTRQMFF
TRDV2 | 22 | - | CACDPLGYEVSTSSWDTRQMFF
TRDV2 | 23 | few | CACDTVGGSGHPFSSWDTRQMFF
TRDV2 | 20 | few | CACDTVSGGSSSWDTRQMFF
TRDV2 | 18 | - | CACDTLGDFSWDTRQMFF
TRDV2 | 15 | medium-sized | CACDAVGDASAQLFF
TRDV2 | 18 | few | CACDSITGSSWDTRQMFF
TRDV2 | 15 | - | CACDTDWGITAQLFF